A selection of T cell receptor beta chains follows, all from one sample in a study of T-cell reconstitution after alpha-beta-depleted transplantation in children. One entry per CDR3 protein results from TCRdb running MiXCR on the PCR reads. The table records hundreds of thousands of distinct CDR3 sequences, about 12% of them present only once. The sample consisted of PBMCs, taken before TCRalphabeta/CD19-depleted stem cell transplant. These receptors were taken from a girl aged 2 to 10 with congenital amegakaryocytic thrombocytopenia, due to receive a stem cell transplant. Each CDR3 is given with its conserved first and last residue. A D gene is named only where the DNA matches it firmly. Some rows have no size entry. The others give once, few or many, or a class for an expanded clone.

TRBV30	NA	TRBJ2-7	TRBD2	TGTGCCCTGAGACTAGCGGGAGTCGACGAGCAGTACTTC	CALRLAGVDEQYF
TRBV5-1	many	TRBJ2-1	TRBD2	TGCGCCAGCAGCTTGGGCGGGAGGGCCTACAATGAGCAGTTCTTC	CASSLGGRAYNEQFF
TRBV28	NA	TRBJ2-2	TRBD2	TGTGCCAGTGGGACTAGCGGCCCTAAAAAGGGCACCGGGGAGCTGTTTTTT	CASGTSGPKKGTGELFF
TRBV5-5	few	TRBJ2-7	NA	TGTGCCAGCAGCTTGGTGCCGGTAAAGATCTACGAGCAGTACTTC	CASSLVPVKIYEQYF
TRBV3-1	many	TRBJ1-2	NA	TGTGCCAGCAGCCAATACGAGACAGGCCATGGCTACACCTTC	CASSQYETGHGYTF
TRBV6-1	few	TRBJ2-1	NA	TGTGCCAGCAGTGGGAAAGGGTTCTACAATGAGCAGTTCTTC	CASSGKGFYNEQFF
TRBV14	few	TRBJ2-1	TRBD1	TGTGCCAGCAGCCGAGTCGGGACAGGGAATCTGGAGCAGTTCTTC	CASSRVGTGNLEQFF
TRBV6-2/TRBV6-3	many	TRBJ2-2	NA	TGTGCCAGCAGTCAACAGGTTCCCACCGGGGAGCTGTTTTTT	CASSQQVPTGELFF
TRBV5-1	few	TRBJ2-1	TRBD2	TGCGCCAGCACGACTAGCGGGAGGTACAATGAGCAGTTCTTC	CASTTSGRYNEQFF
TRBV30	few	TRBJ2-7	TRBD2	TGTGCCTGGAAGGGAGGGAAAATCCCCCCGTATGGCGAGCAGTACTTC	CAWKGGKIPPYGEQYF
TRBV5-1	NA	TRBJ2-5	NA	TGCGCCAGCAGCTTGGGTCGGAGCCCGAGAGAGACCCAGTACTTC	CASSLGRSPRETQYF
TRBV5-1	NA	TRBJ2-7	NA	TGCGCCAGCAGCTTGGGTTCGAAGGGAGGCTACGAGCAGTACTTC	CASSLGSKGGYEQYF
TRBV28	NA	TRBJ1-6	NA	TGTGCCAGCAGGGTAACGGATTATAATTCACCCCTCCACTTT	CASRVTDYNSPLHF
TRBV20-1	many	TRBJ2-7	NA	TGCAGTGCTAGAGATCCCCAGGGTATCGAGCAGTACTTC	CSARDPQGIEQYF
TRBV29-1	NA	TRBJ2-7	NA	TGCAGCGTTCTCGGACAGTACTACGAGCAGTACTTC	CSVLGQYYEQYF
TRBV30	NA	TRBJ2-7	TRBD2	TGTGCCTGGAGTGTACTAGCGGGAGTTTACGAGCAGTACTTC	CAWSVLAGVYEQYF
TRBV7-9	NA	TRBJ2-7	NA	TGTGCCAGCAGCTTAGCGCCCAGGGGCCCCTACGAGCAGTACTTC	CASSLAPRGPYEQYF
TRBV7-6	many	TRBJ2-5	NA	TGTGCCAGCAGCTTAGCGCGTTCCGAGACCCAGTACTTC	CASSLARSETQYF
TRBV28	few	TRBJ1-4	NA	TGTGCCAGCAGAATAAAGGGCCACGCGGGTACTAATGAAAAACTGTTTTTT	CASRIKGHAGTNEKLFF
TRBV28	NA	TRBJ2-7	NA	TGTGCCAGCAGAAGTAAGGGCTACAAGCAGTACTTC	CASRSKGYKQYF
TRBV30	NA	TRBJ2-5	NA	TGTGCCTGCGCAACAGGACAAGGAGGAGAGACCCAGTACTTC	CACATGQGGETQYF
TRBV10-3	many	TRBJ2-7	NA	TGTGCCATCAGTCGTGAAGCGGAAAGCTCCTACGAGCAGTACTTC	CAISREAESSYEQYF
TRBV6-2/TRBV6-3	NA	TRBJ2-7	TRBD2	TGTGCCAGCAGTTTAATAGCGGGACGCGGCTACGAGCAGTACTTC	CASSLIAGRGYEQYF
TRBV12-3/TRBV12-4	many	TRBJ2-7	NA	TGTGCCAGCAGTTTAAGGGCTAGCTCCTCTTACGAGCAGTACTTC	CASSLRASSSYEQYF